This T cell receptor (beta chain) was sequenced during a study of blood T cell repertoires in COVID-19. CDR1 KGHSH and CDR2 LQKENI come from the germline V gene. Trimming at V came to 3 bases and at J to 2 bases, leaving 6 bases not matched to a gene. The CDR3 has 15 residues. Only in-frame clones appear in the TCRdb table, and some are missing; sequencing was by immunoSEQ multiplex PCR. The sample holds about 160,000 clones; approximately 90% are singletons and the top ten take roughly 2.1%. This chain uses TRBV18 with TRBJ2-7; 8 positions match TRBD1. Sequences were obtained from peripheral blood. The sequence derives from a young man with acute or convalescent COVID-19. The CDR3 nucleotides read TGTGCCAGCTCACCGAAACAGGGGGTCCCCTACGAGCAGTACTTC. Its protein is CASSPKQGVPYEQYF. The whole variable domain, filled in from reference TRBV18 and TRBJ2-7, reads NAGVMQNPRHLVRRRGQEARLRCSPMKGHSHVYWYRQLPEEGLKFMVYLQKENIIDESGMPKERFSAEFPKEGPSILRIQQVVRGDSAAYFCASSPKQGVPYEQYFGPGTRLTVT.